This entry lists 22 T cell receptor beta chains sequenced from one sample in a study of blood T cell repertoires in COVID-19. Using immunoSEQ multiplex PCR, the repertoire was profiled, and TCRdb retains in-frame clones only, with some absent. The sample shows approximately 490,000 clones, 87% of them seen only once. Specimen: PBMCs or T cells enriched from blood (not recorded which). The receptors derive from a young woman who had recovered from COVID-19.

This rearrangement joins TRBV18 to TRBJ2-7; D might be TRBD1 (6 bases). There are 14 residues in the CDR3. Germline V CDR1 and CDR2: KGHSH, LQKENI. V lost 0 bases and J 6 bases, leaving 12 bases between the germline ends. This CDR3 is CASSPPKEGGEQYF. CDR3 coding DNA: TGTGCCAGCTCACCACCGAAGGAAGGGGGCGAGCAGTACTTC.

DNA for the CDR3: TGCATCACAGGGGGCACCGACAATGAGCAGTTCTTC. It translates to CITGGTDNEQFF. V usage is TRBV29-1 and J usage is TRBJ2-1, with 9 bases that match TRBD1. The germline CDR1 and CDR2 sequences are SQVTM and ANQGSEA. This CDR3 has 12 residues.

The chain uses TRBV10-3 and TRBJ2-5, with a possible D match to TRBD2 (6 bases). Trimming took off 4 bases at V and 5 bases at J, with 11 bases between the two ends. The CDR3 is made up of 13 amino acids. Looked up from germline, CDR1 is ENHRY and CDR2 is SYGVKD. This CDR3 reads CAISGGGVETQYF. The CDR3 DNA is TGTGCCATCAGTGGGGGCGGGGTGGAGACCCAGTACTTC.

The J gene is TRBJ2-3, the V gene TRBV6-4, with 10 bases identical to TRBD2. V lost 5 bases and J lost 5; bases outside the gene matches: 4. CDR1 and CDR2 (germline): MRHNA, SNTAGT. This CDR3 spans 14 amino acids. For the CDR3, the DNA is TGTGCCAGCAGTACATTAGCGGGGGGAGATACGCAGTATTTT. Amino acid sequence: CASSTLAGGDTQYF.

J is TRBJ2-7 and V is TRBV28, with D maybe TRBD1 (6 bases). This CDR3 comprises 12 residues. In germline, CDR1 is MDHEN, CDR2 SYDVKM. V shed 10 bases and J shed 4 bases, with 14 bases lying between them. The CDR3 DNA reads TGTGCCACGCGCACAACAGGGTACGAGCAGTACTTC. Amino acid sequence: CATRTTGYEQYF.

The chain couples TRBV7-9 to TRBJ2-3; maybe TRBD2 (5 bases). Germline V gene data show CDR1 as SEHNR and CDR2 as FQNEAQ (reference sequence). Trimming removed 5 bases at V and 6 bases at J, with 21 bases between. The CDR3 has 16 residues. Written as DNA, the CDR3 is TGTGCCAGCAGCCAATTCTCGACACGGGAAGGGGATACGCAGTATTTT. Protein sequence: CASSQFSTREGDTQYF.

The chain recombines TRBV2 with TRBJ1-6; the D gene is possibly TRBD1 (5 bases). With 3 bases removed from V and 4 bases from J, the gap between germline ends came to 10 bases. The germline gives CDR1 SNHLY, CDR2 FYNNEI. The length of the CDR3 is 15 residues. The CDR3 region is CASSEGTDYNSPLHF. The CDR3 region has the DNA TGTGCCAGCAGTGAGGGGACTGATTATAATTCACCCCTCCACTTT.

V gene TRBV24-1 combines with J gene TRBJ2-2, with D tentatively TRBD1 (6 bases). The germline gives CDR1 KGHDR, CDR2 SFDVKD. The CDR3 consists of 16 residues. Trimming stripped 2 bases from V and 5 bases from J, with 14 bases between. CDR3 in DNA: TGTGCCACCAGTGATTACAGGGATCCGGGAACCGGGGAGCTGTTTTTT. Its protein product is CATSDYRDPGTGELFF.

This clone was found once. The rearrangement uses TRBV7-2 and TRBJ1-6; tentatively, D is TRBD1 (5 bases). CDR1 and CDR2 (germline): SGHTA, FQGNSA. The V end lost 6 bases, the J end lost 6 bases, and 9 bases lay between the germline ends. This CDR3 has 13 residues. The CDR3 here is CASSVQGNSPLHF. The CDR3 DNA follows: TGTGCCAGCAGTGTGCAGGGTAATTCACCCCTCCACTTT.

The chain links TRBV6-4 to TRBJ2-2; TRBD1 is a possible D gene (6 bases). CDR3 length: 14 residues. The V end was cut by 7 bases, the J end by 0 bases, with 9 bases between. Per the germline V gene, CDR1 is MRHNA and CDR2 is SNTAGT. For the CDR3, the DNA is TGTGCCAGCACACGGGACACGAACACCGGGGAGCTGTTTTTT. It codes for CASTRDTNTGELFF.

This clone has just a few counts. V usage is TRBV5-1 and J usage is TRBJ1-2; D remains unclear. Deletions cut 0 bases from V and 0 bases from J, with 9 bases between. The CDR3 length is 15 residues. Germline CDR1 reads SGHRS; CDR2 reads YFSETQ. The CDR3, as DNA: TGCGCCAGCAGCTTGGGGTACTCTACTAACTATGGCTACACCTTC. Amino acid sequence: CASSLGYSTNYGYTF.

This clone was seen a few times. This rearrangement joins TRBV4-1 to TRBJ2-7, with 9 bases identical to TRBD1. The length of the CDR3 is 14 residues. V shed 4 bases and J 4 bases; nucleotides not matched to a gene: 5. The germline V gene has CDR1 MGHRA and CDR2 YSYEKL. CDR3 sequence: CASSPGQGQYEQYF. The CDR3 DNA follows: TGCGCCAGCAGCCCAGGACAGGGGCAGTACGAGCAGTACTTC.

The V call is TRBV7-9, the J call TRBJ2-7, with D possibly matching TRBD2 (6 bases). Trimming pared 4 bases from V and 2 bases from J, leaving 9 bases between. The CDR3 is 13 amino acids. CDR1 is SEHNR and CDR2 is FQNEAQ in the germline V gene (reference sequence). This CDR3 is CASSWGTAYEQYF. The CDR3 coding sequence is TGTGCCAGCAGCTGGGGGACTGCCTACGAGCAGTACTTC.

The V and J genes are TRBV18 and TRBJ1-1; D unclear. Trimming shortened V by 0 bases and J by 7 bases, and 12 bases separated the two germline ends. This CDR3 has 14 residues. Germline V lookup: CDR1 KGHSH, CDR2 LQKENI. Written as DNA, the CDR3 is TGTGCCAGCTCACCACCGGGAAGGGCGGGTGAAGCTTTCTTT. Translation gives CASSPPGRAGEAFF.

The chain uses TRBV30 and TRBJ2-7, with 8 bases fitting TRBD1. V lost 2 bases, J lost 0 bases, and 6 bases stayed unmatched. CDR1 and CDR2 (germline): GTSNPN, SVGIG (reference sequence). The CDR3 is made up of 15 amino acids. The chain's CDR3 is CAWSPWDRISYEQYF. Written as DNA, the CDR3 is TGTGCCTGGAGTCCCTGGGACAGGATCTCCTACGAGCAGTACTTC.

This rearrangement joins TRBV11-2 to TRBJ1-4; D possibly corresponds to TRBD1 (5 bases). Per the germline V gene, CDR1 is SGHAT and CDR2 is FQNNGV. There are 17 residues in the CDR3. The germline V and J ends were trimmed by 4 bases and 0 bases, with 15 bases remaining between them. CDR3 DNA: TGTGCCAGCAGCTACGGGGGGTCGGGGACAACTAATGAAAAACTGTTTTTT. Its translation is CASSYGGSGTTNEKLFF.

This sequence joins TRBV6-5 and TRBJ1-3; tentative D call: TRBD1 (5 bases). This CDR3 is built from 14 residues. The germline gives CDR1 MNHEY, CDR2 SVGAGI. V gave up 8 bases and J gave up 4 bases, with 15 bases separating them. As DNA, the CDR3 is TGTGCCAGCCATCCTTTGACAGAGGGAAACACCATATATTTT. Its protein is CASHPLTEGNTIYF.

The chain joins TRBV3-1 (or the pseudogene TRBV3-2) to TRBJ1-1, with 7 bases lining up with TRBD1. V shed 3 bases and J 10 bases; nucleotides not matched to a gene: 8. Germline loops: CDR1 LGHDT, CDR2 YNNKEL (reference sequence). This CDR3 comprises 13 residues. The CDR3 here is CASSQVTGFGAFF. The CDR3, as DNA: TGTGCCAGCAGCCAGGTGACAGGGTTCGGAGCTTTCTTT.

This rearrangement joins TRBV5-1 to TRBJ1-2, with a tentative D call TRBD1 (6 bases). Germline CDR1 is SGHRS and CDR2 is YFSETQ. The CDR3 runs 14 residues. The V and J ends lost 1 base and 6 bases respectively, with 13 bases between them. The CDR3 spells CASSLLAGADGYTF. CDR3 sequence (DNA): TGCGCCAGCAGCTTGCTGGCAGGGGCTGATGGCTACACCTTC.

V is TRBV2 and J is TRBJ1-1; tentatively, D is TRBD1 (5 bases). The V end lost 2 bases, the J end lost 5 bases, and 12 bases lay between the germline ends. The CDR3 has 14 amino acids. The germline V gene has CDR1 SNHLY and CDR2 FYNNEI. This CDR3 reads CASSENGGGTEAFF. In nucleotides, the CDR3 is TGTGCCAGCAGTGAAAACGGGGGAGGAACTGAAGCTTTCTTT.

This chain connects TRBV11-2 to TRBJ2-3; weak D call: TRBD2 (7 bases). The CDR3 runs 18 residues. V shed 5 bases and J shed 6 bases, with 27 bases lying between them. Looked up from germline, CDR1 is SGHAT and CDR2 is FQNNGV. The CDR3 here is CASSHPGLGGAGEDTQYF. The CDR3 region has the DNA TGTGCCAGCAGCCACCCCGGGTTGGGGGGGGCCGGGGAGGATACGCAGTATTTT.

V gene TRBV7-8 combines with J gene TRBJ1-1, with unresolved D. CDR3 length: 13 amino acids. Deletions cut 7 bases from V and 3 bases from J, with 12 bases between. Per the germline V gene, CDR1 is SGHVS and CDR2 is FQNEAQ. CDR3 residues: CASTVRRDTEAFF. CDR3 in DNA: TGTGCCAGCACCGTAAGGAGGGACACTGAAGCTTTCTTT.